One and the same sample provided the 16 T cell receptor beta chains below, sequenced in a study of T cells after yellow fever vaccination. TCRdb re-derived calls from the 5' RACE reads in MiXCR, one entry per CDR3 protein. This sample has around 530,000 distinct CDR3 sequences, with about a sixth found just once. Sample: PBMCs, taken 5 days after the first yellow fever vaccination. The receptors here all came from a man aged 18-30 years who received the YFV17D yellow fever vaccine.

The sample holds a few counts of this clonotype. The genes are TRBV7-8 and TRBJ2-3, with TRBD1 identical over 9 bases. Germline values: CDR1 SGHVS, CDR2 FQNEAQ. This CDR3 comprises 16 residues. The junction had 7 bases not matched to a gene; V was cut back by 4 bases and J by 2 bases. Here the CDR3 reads CASSSGTGLSTDTQYF. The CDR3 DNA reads TGTGCCAGCAGCTCTGGGACAGGGCTGTCCACAGATACGCAGTATTTT.

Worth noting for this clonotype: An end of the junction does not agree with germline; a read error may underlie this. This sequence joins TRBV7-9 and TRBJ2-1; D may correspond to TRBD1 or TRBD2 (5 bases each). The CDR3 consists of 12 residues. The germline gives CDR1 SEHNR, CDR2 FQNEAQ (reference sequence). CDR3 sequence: CASSLLGPDSEF. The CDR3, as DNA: TGTGCCAGCAGCTTACTGGGACCGGACTCAGAATTC.

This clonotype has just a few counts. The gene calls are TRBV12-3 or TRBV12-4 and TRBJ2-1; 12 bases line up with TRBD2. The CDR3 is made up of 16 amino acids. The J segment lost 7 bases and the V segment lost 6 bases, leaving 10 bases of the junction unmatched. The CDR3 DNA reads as TGTGCCAGCAGCCTTACTAGCGGGGGGCCTGGGAATGAGCAGTTCTTC. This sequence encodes CASSLTSGGPGNEQFF.

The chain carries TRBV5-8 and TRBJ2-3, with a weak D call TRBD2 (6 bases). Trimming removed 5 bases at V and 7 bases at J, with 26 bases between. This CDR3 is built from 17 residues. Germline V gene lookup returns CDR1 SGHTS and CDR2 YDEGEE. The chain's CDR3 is CASRVGFRRGGVHTQYF. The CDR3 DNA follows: TGTGCCAGCAGGGTCGGCTTTCGGCGGGGTGGCGTGCATACGCAGTATTTT. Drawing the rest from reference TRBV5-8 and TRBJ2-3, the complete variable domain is EAGVTQSPTHLIKTRGQQATLRCSPISGHTSVYWYQQALGLGLQFLLWYDEGEERNRGNFPPRFSGRQFPNYSSELNVNALELEDSALYLCASRVGFRRGGVHTQYFGPGTRLTVL.

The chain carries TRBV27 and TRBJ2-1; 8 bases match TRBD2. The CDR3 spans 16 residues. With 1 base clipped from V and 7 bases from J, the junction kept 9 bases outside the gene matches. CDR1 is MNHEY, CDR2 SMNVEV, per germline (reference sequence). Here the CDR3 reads CASSLLGLVLGNEQFF. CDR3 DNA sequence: TGTGCCAGCAGTTTATTGGGACTAGTTTTGGGTAATGAGCAGTTCTTC.

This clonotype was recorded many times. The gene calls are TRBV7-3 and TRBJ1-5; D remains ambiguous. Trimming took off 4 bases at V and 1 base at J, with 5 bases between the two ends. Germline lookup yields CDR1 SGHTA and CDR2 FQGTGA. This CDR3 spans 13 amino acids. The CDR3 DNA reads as TGTGCCAGCAGCTCGGGAAGCAATCAGCCCCAGCATTTT. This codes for CASSSGSNQPQHF.

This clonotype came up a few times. CDR3 loop: CATSRDFPFEVTEKLFF. DNA for the CDR3: TGTGCCACCAGCAGAGATTTCCCTTTTGAGGTTACTGAAAAACTGTTTTTT. The chain carries TRBV15 and TRBJ1-4; D is ambiguous. There are 17 residues in the CDR3. Germline-derived CDR1 and CDR2 are LNHNV and YYDKDF (reference sequence). The V gene lost 0 bases and the J gene lost 7 bases, with 18 bases spanning the gap. Complete variable domain (other parts from reference TRBV15 and TRBJ1-4): DAMVIQNPRYQVTQFGKPVTLSCSQTLNHNVMYWYQQKSSQAPKLLFHYYDKDFNNEADTPDNFQSRRPNTSFCFLDIRSPGLGDTAMYLCATSRDFPFEVTEKLFFGSGTQLSVL.

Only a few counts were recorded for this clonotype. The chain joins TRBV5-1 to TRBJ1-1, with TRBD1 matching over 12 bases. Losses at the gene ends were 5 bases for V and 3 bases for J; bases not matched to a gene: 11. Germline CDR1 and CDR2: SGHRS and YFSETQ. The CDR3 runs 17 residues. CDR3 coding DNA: TGCGCCAGCAGGCGGGGGCCGGGACAGGGGGCGGACACTGAAGCTTTCTTT. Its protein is CASRRGPGQGADTEAFF.

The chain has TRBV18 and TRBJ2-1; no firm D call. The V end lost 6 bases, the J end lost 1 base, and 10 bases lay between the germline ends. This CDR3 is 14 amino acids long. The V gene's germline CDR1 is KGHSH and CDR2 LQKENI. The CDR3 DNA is TGTGCCAGCTCGCCCCTGGTTTCCTACAATGAGCAGTTCTTC. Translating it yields CASSPLVSYNEQFF.

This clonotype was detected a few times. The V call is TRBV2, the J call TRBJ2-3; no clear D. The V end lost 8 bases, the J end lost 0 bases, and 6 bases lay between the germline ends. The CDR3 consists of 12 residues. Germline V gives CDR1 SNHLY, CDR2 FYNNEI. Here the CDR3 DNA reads TGTGCCAGCGGGCCGAGCACAGATACGCAGTATTTT. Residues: CASGPSTDTQYF.

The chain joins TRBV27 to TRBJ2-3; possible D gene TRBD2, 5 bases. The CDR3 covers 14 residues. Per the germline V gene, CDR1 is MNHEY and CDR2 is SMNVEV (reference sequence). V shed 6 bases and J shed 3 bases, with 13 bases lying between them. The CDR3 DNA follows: TGTGCCAGCAGGGCTGGGAGATGGACAGATACGCAGTATTTT. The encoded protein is CASRAGRWTDTQYF.

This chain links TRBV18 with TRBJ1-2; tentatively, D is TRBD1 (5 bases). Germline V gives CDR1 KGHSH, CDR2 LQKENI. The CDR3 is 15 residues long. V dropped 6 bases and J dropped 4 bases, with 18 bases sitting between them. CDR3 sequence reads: CASSLRADTFYGYTF. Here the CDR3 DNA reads TGTGCCAGCTCGCTTAGGGCGGACACTTTCTATGGCTACACCTTC.

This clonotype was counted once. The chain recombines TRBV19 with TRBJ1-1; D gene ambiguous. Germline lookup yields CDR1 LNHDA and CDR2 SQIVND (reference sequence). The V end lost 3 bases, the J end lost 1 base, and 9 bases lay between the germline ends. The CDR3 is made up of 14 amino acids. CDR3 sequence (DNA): TGTGCCAGTAGTATTTTCGGCCAGAACACTGAAGCTTTCTTT. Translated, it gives CASSIFGQNTEAFF.

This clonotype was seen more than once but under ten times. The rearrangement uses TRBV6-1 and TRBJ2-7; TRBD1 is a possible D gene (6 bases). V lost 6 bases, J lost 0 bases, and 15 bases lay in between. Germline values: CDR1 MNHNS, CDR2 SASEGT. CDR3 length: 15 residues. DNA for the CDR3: TGTGCCAGCAGCCCTCGAGGGGGTCTCTCCTACGAGCAGTACGTC. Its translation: CASSPRGGLSYEQYV.

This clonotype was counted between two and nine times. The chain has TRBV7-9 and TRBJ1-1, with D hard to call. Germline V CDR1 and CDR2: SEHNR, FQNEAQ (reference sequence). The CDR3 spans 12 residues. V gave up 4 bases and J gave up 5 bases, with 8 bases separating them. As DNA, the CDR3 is TGTGCCAGCAGCTCCCTGGGGACTGAAGCTTTCTTT. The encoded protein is CASSSLGTEAFF.

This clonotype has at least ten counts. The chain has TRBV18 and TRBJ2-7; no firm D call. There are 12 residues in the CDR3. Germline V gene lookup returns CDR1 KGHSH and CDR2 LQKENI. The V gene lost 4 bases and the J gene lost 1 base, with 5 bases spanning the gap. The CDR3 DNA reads TGTGCCAGCTCACGCGAATCCTACGAGCAGTACTTC. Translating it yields CASSRESYEQYF.